The T cell receptor beta chain under discussion was sequenced for a study of blood T cell repertoires in COVID-19 (dated by TCRdb to between 2020 and 2021). In the study overall: The collaborator samples originated in the United States, Italy and Spain and spanned the acute and convalescent phases of COVID-19. The material from the prospective study consisted of cDNA or gDNA derived from T cells, B-cell-depleted T cells, or PBMCs. The dataset comprised deeply sampled blood TCRbeta repertoires from subjects exposed to, actively infected with, or recovered from COVID-19. The repertoires were made available in a free public database intended to serve as a resource for research on the immune response to SARS-CoV-2. Samples were obtained from the ongoing ImmuneRACE study (first 160 participants) and from over a thousand subjects provided by 6 global collaborators. The sample metadata nearly always contained a de-identified subject ID, COVID-19 status, age in years and sex. Where HLA class I and class II types were available, the types were taken from metadata supplied by the sample provider, not from assay-based typing.

As concerns this clone: Its binding antigen is unknown. No base quality information exists; no much larger clone differs at one position.

Summary of the overall study and its limitations: The amount of clinical and demographic metadata varied by source and participant and was provided uncurated.

TCRbeta CDR3 regions were amplified from genomic DNA by means of the immunoSEQ Assay, a bias-controlled multiplex PCR. As for how the authors treated the data: The number of nucleated cells in each sample was estimated by amplification of reference gene primers within the assay. Sequence reads were collapsed and filtered to measure the absolute abundance of every unique TCRbeta CDR3 rearrangement. For each sample, productive Simpson clonality was calculated by taking the square root of Simpson's diversity index across productive rearrangements. TCRdb holds this immuneACCESS table with in-frame rearrangements only. Some clones are missing; in checked studies, unresolved V genes explain under half, and the rest has no known cause. V and J calls and clone size follow that table, whereas D and trimming were derived from the DNA. This sample is represented by 150,000 to 180,000 clones; less than 95% of them were singletons. The ten largest account for over 0.45% of the sample.

Whole blood was collected in K2EDTA tubes by collaborating institutions according to the institutions' own protocols. For TCRbeta analysis, collaborator samples were shipped as frozen whole blood, as isolated PBMCs, or as DNA extracted from either sample type. The sequence was collected from a man aged 45-60 years with acute or convalescent COVID-19. Sample: peripheral blood.

The nucleotide sequence reads as follows: TGTGCCAGCAGCCCCGTGGGGCTCGGGGCCAACGTCCTGACTTTC. Translated, this gives CASSPVGLGANVLTF. Recombination joined TRBV3-1 (or the pseudogene TRBV3-2) with TRBJ2-6; the D gene is possibly TRBD1, with 5 bases matching. Between the V and J ends, shortened by 4 bases and 4 bases respectively, the junction contains 11 bases. Its CDR3 holds 15 amino acids, cysteine through phenylalanine. The sequence is cut down to CDR3 DNA, 45 bases in frame from base 1. Taken from the germline V gene (reference sequence), the CDR1 and CDR2 loops are LGHDT and YNNKEL.